This passage covers 5 T cell receptor beta chains from one sample sequenced in a study of blood T cell repertoires in COVID-19. The method was immunoSEQ multiplex PCR; TCRdb's version includes in-frame clones alone and lacks a portion of them. Among around 300,000 clones listed, about nine tenths were seen once. The sample taken for sequencing was PBMCs or T cells enriched from blood (not recorded which). The receptors derive from a woman aged 60-75 years who had recovered from COVID-19.

The rearrangement joins TRBV5-1 to TRBJ2-2; D is possibly TRBD2 (6 bases). V was cut by 2 bases and J by 4 bases, with 9 bases left in between. Looked up from germline, CDR1 is SGHRS and CDR2 is YFSETQ. The CDR3 loop spans 14 amino acids. For the CDR3, the DNA is TGCGCCAGCAGCTTACCAGCGGGCACCGGGGAGCTGTTTTTT. Amino acid sequence: CASSLPAGTGELFF. Looking up the rest from reference TRBV5-1 and TRBJ2-2 gives the full variable domain: KAGVTQTPRYLIKTRGQQVTLSCSPISGHRSVSWYQQTPGQGLQFLFEYFSETQRNKGNFPGRFSGRQFSNSRSEMNVSTLELGDSALYLCASSLPAGTGELFFGEGSRLTVL.

This clone was seen a handful of times. The chain combines TRBV28 with TRBJ2-5; 8 bases are a match to TRBD1. Germline CDR1 is MDHEN and CDR2 is SYDVKM. Trimming removed 7 bases from V and 0 bases from J; junction bases left unmatched: 16. The CDR3 runs 18 residues. The CDR3 loop reads CASTPASAGTGNQETQYF. CDR3 DNA sequence: TGTGCCAGCACTCCCGCTTCGGCTGGGACAGGTAACCAAGAGACCCAGTACTTC.

The chain combines TRBV27 with TRBJ1-1, with D maybe TRBD1 (5 bases). Germline V CDR1 and CDR2: MNHEY, SMNVEV (reference sequence). CDR3 length equals 14 residues. Trimming shortened V by 8 bases and J by 5 bases, and 18 bases separated the two germline ends. As DNA, the CDR3 is TGTGCCAGCGCCGGAGCAGGGCGGGGAACTGAAGCTTTCTTT. Protein product: CASAGAGRGTEAFF.

The chain uses TRBV5-1 and TRBJ1-1; D remains unclear. The V and J ends lost 4 bases and 4 bases respectively, with 11 bases between them. This CDR3 contains 13 residues. CDR1 and CDR2 (germline): SGHRS, YFSETQ. The CDR3 sequence is CASSAPSGTEAFF. The CDR3 nucleotides are TGCGCCAGCAGCGCTCCCAGTGGCACTGAAGCTTTCTTT.

J is TRBJ2-7 and V is TRBV5-1; TRBD2 matches at 10 bases. The germline CDR1 and CDR2 sequences are SGHRS and YFSETQ. CDR3 length: 15 residues. J lost 5 bases, V lost 4 bases, and 9 bases had no gene match. The CDR3 reads CASSPQAGGPNEQYF. The CDR3 nucleotides read TGCGCCAGCAGCCCCCAAGCGGGAGGGCCCAACGAGCAGTACTTC.